This T cell receptor beta chain appears in the sequencing data of a study of T-cell reconstitution after alpha-beta-depleted transplantation in children. This clonotype was seen a single time. The CDR3 covers 14 residues. V lost 1 base and J lost 8, with 12 bases in between. A library of TCRbeta sequences, prepared with unique molecular identifiers, was generated. MiXCR was run by TCRdb on the PCR reads, yielding one entry per CDR3 protein. The sample shows about a million distinct CDR3 sequences, 25% to 35% of them seen only once. V usage is TRBV12-3 or TRBV12-4 and J usage is TRBJ2-1; tentative D call: TRBD1 (6 bases). The specimen comprised PBMCs, mostly from graft donor cells, sampled 360 days after TCRalphabeta/CD19-depleted stem cell transplant. The TCR was taken from a boy under two years old who had a stem cell transplant for SCID, so the T cells may come from the graft donor. CDR3 loop: CASSLGTPGDEQFF. CDR3 DNA: TGTGCCAGCAGTTTAGGGACTCCAGGGGATGAGCAGTTCTTC.